This T cell receptor beta chain was profiled in a study of blood T cell repertoires in COVID-19. Study context: Sites in the United States, Italy and Spain provided acute and convalescent COVID-19 samples. Sources were T cells, B-cell-depleted T cells, or PBMCs; the material itself was cDNA or gDNA.

V was pared by 7 bases and J by 3 bases, with 6 bases of the junction left unmatched. The CDR3 consists of 13 residues. Looked up from germline, CDR1 is ENHRY and CDR2 is SYGVKD. As originally analysed: Scientists estimated how many nucleated cells there were by amplifying reference gene primers. The table came from immunoSEQ multiplex PCR; TCRdb's copy has only in-frame clones and leaves some out. The V and J calls and the clone size are those of that table, but D and trimming were determined from the DNA. The table lists roughly 500,000 clones, 75% to 90% of them singletons. The chain joins TRBV10-3 to TRBJ2-7, with 7 nucleotides matching TRBD1. Sequencing was performed on peripheral blood. The receptor was isolated from a human donor in a cohort sampled during active COVID-19. The CDR3 sequence: CAINWTGDYEQYF. In DNA form, the CDR3 reads TGTGCCATCAACTGGACAGGCGACTACGAGCAGTACTTC.